The 11 T cell receptor beta chains below come from one sample, sequenced in a study of cytomegalovirus exposure and HLA in healthy donors. Assay: immunoSEQ multiplex PCR; the TCRdb copy retains only in-frame clones and omits some. The sample lists over 200,000 clones, just over 85% occurring once. The material sequenced was PBMCs. These receptors were collected from a woman in her late teens or twenties in good health and CMV-seronegative.

The chain uses TRBV19 and TRBJ2-7; the D gene is possibly TRBD1 (6 bases). Trimming shortened V by 5 bases and J by 2 bases, and 16 bases separated the two germline ends. Germline-derived CDR1 and CDR2 are LNHDA and SQIVND (reference sequence). This CDR3 comprises 15 residues. The CDR3 sequence is CASSSVGTPPYEQYF. The CDR3 nucleotides are TGTGCCAGTAGTTCCGTCGGGACACCTCCCTACGAGCAGTACTTC. Full variable domain (rest looked up from reference TRBV19 and TRBJ2-7): DGGITQSPKYLFRKEGQNVTLSCEQNLNHDAMYWYRQDPGQGLRLIYYSQIVNDFQKGDIAEGYSVSREKKESFPLTVTSAQKNPTAFYLCASSSVGTPPYEQYFGPGTRLTVT.

The chain carries TRBV27 and TRBJ2-3; 7 positions agree with TRBD1. V trimming: 6 bases; J trimming: 1 base; junction bases outside the gene matches: 10. The CDR3 extends over 16 amino acids. In germline, CDR1 is MNHEY, CDR2 SMNVEV (reference sequence). CDR3 sequence: CASRPFRDRRTDTQYF. The CDR3 nucleotides read TGTGCCAGCAGGCCATTTAGGGACAGACGCACAGATACGCAGTATTTT.

J is TRBJ2-1 and V is TRBV27; D perhaps matches TRBD1 (6 bases). V gave up 0 bases and J gave up 8 bases, with 14 bases separating them. This CDR3 is built from 15 residues. Germline CDR1 and CDR2: MNHEY and SMNVEV (reference sequence). The CDR3 DNA is TGTGCCAGCAGTTTATCGGGTCCGCCAGGGGATGAGCAGTTCTTC. Protein product: CASSLSGPPGDEQFF.

This clone has a handful of counts. The gene calls are TRBV5-4 and TRBJ1-2, with D hard to call. Germline V gene lookup returns CDR1 SGHNT and CDR2 YYREEE (reference sequence). CDR3 length equals 16 residues. V dropped 4 bases and J dropped 2 bases, with 18 bases sitting between them. The chain's CDR3 is CASSRVGEGFNYGYTF. DNA of the CDR3: TGTGCCAGCAGCCGGGTTGGGGAGGGCTTCAACTATGGCTACACCTTC.

The genes are TRBV4-1 and TRBJ2-1; 14 nucleotides match TRBD2. Germline loops: CDR1 MGHRA, CDR2 YSYEKL. CDR3 length: 15 amino acids. V lost 4 bases and J lost 7; bases outside the gene matches: 3. This CDR3 is CASSPRLAGGNEQFF. The CDR3 nucleotides read TGCGCCAGCAGCCCTCGACTAGCGGGAGGGAATGAGCAGTTCTTC.

The rearrangement uses TRBV30 and TRBJ1-2; D is perhaps TRBD1 (6 bases). V was cut by 2 bases and J by 6 bases, with 13 bases left in between. CDR1 GTSNPN and CDR2 SVGIG come from the germline V gene (reference sequence). The CDR3 covers 13 residues. Here the CDR3 DNA reads TGTGCCTGGAGTCCTGGGGGGGCGGATGGCTACACCTTC. Translation: CAWSPGGADGYTF.

This clone has more than one count but fewer than ten. The chain carries TRBV27 and TRBJ1-4, with 7 nucleotides matching TRBD1. Germline V gene data show CDR1 as MNHEY and CDR2 as SMNVEV (reference sequence). The length of the CDR3 is 16 residues. V shed 6 bases, J shed 7 bases, and the junction held 14 bases outside the gene matches. The CDR3 sequence: CASSRLSTGVSEKLFF. CDR3 in DNA: TGTGCCAGCAGCCGATTAAGTACAGGGGTGTCTGAAAAACTGTTTTTT.

The chain has TRBV7-9 and TRBJ1-1; possible D gene TRBD1, 5 bases. Between the trimmed V and J ends, which lost 1 base and 9 bases, there was a span of 12 bases. The CDR3 length is 13 residues. Per the germline V gene, CDR1 is SEHNR and CDR2 is FQNEAQ (reference sequence). The CDR3 is CASSLDAGVKAFF. CDR3 DNA: TGTGCCAGCAGCTTAGATGCGGGGGTGAAAGCTTTCTTT.

The V call is TRBV6-5, the J call TRBJ2-3; the match to TRBD2 covers 9 bases. The CDR3 sequence is 15 residues long. Germline-derived CDR1 and CDR2 are MNHEY and SVGAGI. Trimming took 4 bases from V and 1 from J; bases not matched to a gene: 3. The CDR3 bases are TGTGCCAGCAGTTTTAGCGGGAGAGGCACAGATACGCAGTATTTT. It encodes CASSFSGRGTDTQYF.

J is TRBJ1-1 and V is TRBV5-4; 9 bases line up with TRBD1. The CDR3 length is 15 residues. CDR1 and CDR2 (germline): SGHNT, YYREEE (reference sequence). Trimming at V came to 1 base and at J to 4 bases, leaving 5 bases not matched to a gene. CDR3: CASSLRNRGRTEAFF. Here the CDR3 DNA reads TGTGCCAGCAGCTTGAGGAACAGGGGGCGCACTGAAGCTTTCTTT.

The gene calls are TRBV7-2 and TRBJ2-5; 9 bases match TRBD2. There are 15 residues in the CDR3. J lost 6 bases, V lost 1 base, and 6 bases had no gene match. Germline values: CDR1 SGHTA, CDR2 FQGNSA. The CDR3 bases are TGTGCCAGCAGCTTAGGTGGCGGGAGGGTGAAGACCCAGTACTTC. It is translated as CASSLGGGRVKTQYF.